This T cell receptor beta chain emerged from a study of T cells after yellow fever vaccination. This clonotype was detected only a few times. Its antigen is unknown. For TCR, cDNA came from 5'RACE template switching, which added a universal primer site and UMIs. Via MiXCR, TCRdb re-called the 5' RACE reads, giving one row per CDR3 protein. The sample records about 320,000 distinct CDR3 sequences, approximately 4.5% being singletons. Study-wide results and caveats: A weaker but faster secondary response was observed, peaking on day 5 versus 15. Detected again after the booster were most primary-vaccination clones, at 96% CD4 and about 89% CD8. A small share of clonotypes appeared in both CD4 and CD8 compartments.

Trimming cost V 8 bases and J 1 base, with 11 bases left between them. The CDR3 is made up of 13 amino acids. Germline values: CDR1 LNHDA, CDR2 SQIVND (reference sequence). The TCR was taken from a man aged 18 to 29 who received the YFV17D yellow fever vaccine. The sample here was PBMCs, taken 15 days after the yellow fever booster vaccination. The J gene is TRBJ2-5, the V gene TRBV19; tentatively, D is TRBD1 (6 bases). The CDR3 bases are TGTGCCAGTCTAGACAGGTTCCAAGAGACCCAGTACTTC. Its translation is CASLDRFQETQYF.